The entry below gives a single T cell receptor beta chain sequence along with its context. Donors included only healthy HIV-negative adults lacking recent acute infections or vaccinations. From CD4+ cells came CD45RA+ naive and CD45RA-negative memory subsets. Using immunoSEQ multiplex PCR, the repertoire was profiled, and TCRdb retains in-frame clones only, with some absent. This sample has 600,000 to 750,000 clones, with about two thirds found just once. This entry belongs to a study of shared clonotypes between healthy human individuals. CDR3 length equals 15 residues. The germline V gene has CDR1 LGHNT and CDR2 FRNRAP. J gave up 1 base and V 5 bases, and 5 bases lay outside the gene matches.

The clonotype was recovered from a woman in her thirties in good health. The chain recombines TRBV12-5 with TRBJ2-4; 7 bases are a match to TRBD1. The source material was memory CD4+ T cells sorted from blood. This sample's subset: CD45RA-negative fraction. In DNA, the CDR3 is TGTGCTAGTGGTCCCACAGGGGAGGCCAAAAACATTCAGTACTTC. Translated, it gives CASGPTGEAKNIQYF.